The subject of this entry is one TCR beta chain. These data belong to a study of cytomegalovirus exposure and HLA in healthy donors. The study ran its PCR with 60 Vbeta and 13 Jbeta primers. This table comes from immunoSEQ multiplex PCR, and its TCRdb copy is limited to in-frame clones, with some not included. The data show roughly 120,000 clones, with 75% to 85% seen just once and just under 2% held by the top ten. With 6 bases clipped from V and 4 bases from J, the junction kept 4 bases outside the gene matches. Germline V gene sequence: CDR1 SEHNR, CDR2 FQNEAQ (reference sequence). The CDR3 sequence is 13 residues long.

V is TRBV7-9 and J is TRBJ1-1, with 8 bases lining up with TRBD1. The TCR originated in a man aged 45-65 years in good health and CMV-seronegative. The sample taken for sequencing was PBMCs. DNA for the CDR3: TGTGCCAGCAGAGACAGGGGCGGCACTGAAGCTTTCTTT. Its translation: CASRDRGGTEAFF.